Shown below are 24 T cell receptor beta chains from a single sample sequenced in a study of read filtering for tumor transcriptome and immune sequencing. The library was built from around 400 ng RNA with molecular barcoded adaptors for alpha/delta and beta/gamma chains. Using its own MiXCR run on the reads, TCRdb lists one record per CDR3 protein. The data contain about 48,000 distinct CDR3 sequences, approximately 18% of them singletons. Specimen: a population of CD138-negative cells sorted from bone marrow. The receptors here all came from a donor at least 40 years old with multiple myeloma.

As regards this clonotype: This may stem from a read error, because a much larger clone lies one nucleotide away. This likely comes from a read error, as the CDR3 has no conserved phenylalanine or tryptophan at its end. The chain recombines TRBV3-1 with TRBJ2-2, with D perhaps TRBD1 (5 bases). The CDR3 consists of 15 residues. The germline V and J ends were trimmed by 3 bases and 0 bases, with 8 bases remaining between them. CDR1 LGHDT and CDR2 YNNKEL come from the germline V gene (reference sequence). CDR3 DNA sequence: TGTGCCAGCAGCCAGGCAGGGACGAACACCGGGGAGCTGTTTCTT. Its translation is CASSQAGTNTGELFL.

For this clonotype: A much bigger clone sits one base away, suggesting this may be a read error. The chain has TRBV19 and TRBJ2-1, with 7 bases fitting TRBD1. In germline, CDR1 is LNHDA, CDR2 SQIVND (reference sequence). The CDR3 sequence is 12 residues long. CDR3 region: CASCIGGLIPLF. DNA of the CDR3: TGTGCCAGTTGTATAGGGGGCCTAATCCCCCTATTC.

This clonotype was detected many times. This rearrangement joins TRBV29-1 to TRBJ2-1; D gene uncertain. The CDR3 consists of 13 residues. The germline gives CDR1 SQVTM, CDR2 ANQGSEA. Trimming pared 5 bases from V and 6 bases from J, leaving 14 bases between. CDR3 DNA sequence: TGCAGCGTTAGCCCCCCAGATTCCAATGAGCAGTTCTTC. Translation: CSVSPPDSNEQFF.

The rearrangement links TRBV20-1 to TRBJ2-5; D may match TRBD1 or TRBD2 (7 bases each). Between the trimmed V and J ends, which lost 6 bases and 5 bases, there was a span of 16 bases. The CDR3 spans 13 residues. Germline CDR1 is DFQATT and CDR2 is SNEGSKA (reference sequence). DNA of the CDR3: TGCAGTGCCCAGGGGGACGGGAGGGAGACCCAGTACTTC. This encodes CSAQGDGRETQYF.

This clonotype appeared many times. The genes are TRBV3-1 and TRBJ2-4; D possibly corresponds to TRBD1 (5 bases). CDR1 is LGHDT, CDR2 YNNKEL, per germline (reference sequence). The length of the CDR3 is 13 residues. V was trimmed by 1 base and J by 12 bases, leaving 13 bases between them. Here the CDR3 DNA reads TGTGCCAGCAGCCAAGGTGTAGGGGATAATCAGTACTTC. Encoded protein: CASSQGVGDNQYF.

The chain is built from TRBV4-1 and TRBJ1-1; D is unresolved. The CDR3 is made up of 15 amino acids. V lost 0 bases to trimming and J lost 0 bases, with 8 bases between them. Germline assignment: CDR1 MGHRA and CDR2 YSYEKL. For the CDR3, the DNA is TGCGCCAGCAGCCAAGATGGCAGAATGAACACTGAAGCTTTCTTT. This translates into CASSQDGRMNTEAFF.

The rearrangement links TRBV7-9 to TRBJ2-5; TRBD2 matches 7 bases. The CDR3 contains 14 residues. The V gene's germline CDR1 is SEHNR and CDR2 FQNEAQ (reference sequence). Trimming cost V 4 bases and J 3 bases; bases outside gene matches: 5. DNA of the CDR3: TGTGCCAGCAGCTCTGCGGGGAGGGAAGAGACCCAGTACTTC. Translation gives CASSSAGREETQYF.

Of note for this clonotype: A clone one base away is much larger, so this may be a read error. The chain couples TRBV18 to TRBJ2-4; no clear D. The CDR3 is made up of 13 amino acids. Trimming took 2 bases from V and 1 from J, leaving 3 bases between them. Germline assignment: CDR1 KGHSH and CDR2 LQKENI. The chain's CDR3 is CASSPAAKNIQYF. The CDR3 DNA sequence: TGTGCCAGCTCACCAGCGGCCAAAAACATTCAGTACTTC.

Turning to this clonotype: It may be a read error: a sequence one base away is much more abundant. The rearrangement links TRBV23-1 to TRBJ2-7, with D hard to call. TRBV23-1 is an ORF; its function is uncertain. This CDR3 region has 16 residues. CDR3 protein: CVSSIRIQASPYEQYF. The CDR3 DNA reads as TGCGTCAGCAGTATCCGGATCCAAGCTTCGCCCTACGAGCAGTACTTC.

A few counts support this clonotype. This may be a read error: a much more frequent sequence differs by one nucleotide. The rearrangement uses TRBV28 and TRBJ1-6; D unclear. V was cut by 3 bases and J by 4 bases, with 13 bases left in between. The CDR3 loop spans 16 amino acids. Germline CDR1 reads MDHEN; CDR2 reads SYDVKM. Here the CDR3 reads CASSFPAGEYNSPLHF. Written as DNA, the CDR3 is TGTGCCAGCAGTTTTCCGGCTGGGGAATATAATTCACCCCTCCACTTT. The full variable domain, its missing parts supplied by reference TRBV28 and TRBJ1-6, is DVKVTQSSRYLVKRTGEKVFLECVQDMDHENMFWYRQDPGLGLRLIYFSYDVKMKEKGDIPEGYSVSREKKERFSLILESASTNQTSMYLCASSFPAGEYNSPLHFGNGTRLTVT.

This clonotype showed up just a few times. This rearrangement joins TRBV6-2 or TRBV6-3 to TRBJ2-3; no clear D. The germline V gene has CDR1 MNHEY and CDR2 SVGEGT. Trimming left V 6 bases short and J 5 bases short, with 6 bases between. The CDR3 is 11 residues long. The CDR3 protein is CASSKVDTQYF. The CDR3 nucleotides are TGTGCCAGCAGCAAAGTAGATACGCAGTATTTT.

This clonotype was counted a few times. Being one base from a much bigger clone, this may be a read error. The CDR3 reads CASSPDSNTEAFF. The CDR3 bases are TGTGCCAGCAGCCCTGACTCGAACACTGAAGCTTTCTTT. This chain connects TRBV7-2 to TRBJ1-1; no reliable D call. CDR1 and CDR2 from the germline V gene are SGHTA and FQGNSA. This CDR3 contains 13 residues. V was clipped by 5 bases and J by 1 base, with 8 bases between them.

This clonotype was detected many times. The J gene is TRBJ1-1, the V gene TRBV28; D is unclear. V lost 3 bases, J lost 9 bases, and 11 bases lay in between. The CDR3 spans 12 residues. CDR1 is MDHEN, CDR2 SYDVKM, per germline. As DNA, the CDR3 is TGTGCCAGCAGTTTGTCCGGTATTAAAGCTTTCTTT. It translates to CASSLSGIKAFF.

This clonotype turned up a few times. V is TRBV7-9 and J is TRBJ1-1, with TRBD1 as a possible D gene (5 bases). CDR1 is SEHNR, CDR2 FQNEAQ, per germline (reference sequence). V lost 5 bases to trimming and J lost 0 bases, with 16 bases between them. CDR3 length equals 16 residues. Here the CDR3 DNA reads TGTGCCAGCAGCCAAACAGGAATAATCTTGAACACTGAAGCTTTCTTT. It encodes CASSQTGIILNTEAFF. The full variable domain, in which reference TRBV7-9 and TRBJ1-1 provide the parts outside the CDR3, is DTGVSQNPRHKITKRGQNVTFRCDPISEHNRLYWYRQTLGQGPEFLTYFQNEAQLEKSRLLSDRFSAERPKGSFSTLEIQRTEQGDSAMYLCASSQTGIILNTEAFFGQGTRLTVV.

The table lists this clonotype with many counts. The chain carries TRBV5-4 and TRBJ1-3; D unresolved. The germline CDR1 and CDR2 sequences are SGHNT and YYREEE (reference sequence). CDR3 length: 14 amino acids. The ends were cut back, 0 bases at V and 0 bases at J, with 4 bases in the middle. This CDR3 reads CASSLAGSGNTIYF. CDR3 DNA: TGTGCCAGCAGCTTGGCTGGCTCTGGAAACACCATATATTTT.

This clonotype was seen many times. One end of the junction does not line up with germline, which may come from a read error. The chain employs TRBV2 and TRBJ2-1, with D perhaps given as TRBD1 or TRBD2 (6 bases each). The CDR3 is 14 residues long. In germline, CDR1 is SNHLY, CDR2 FYNNEI. The CDR3 region is CASSPERRGGEQSF. CDR3 coding DNA: TGTGCCAGCAGCCCCGAGCGCAGGGGAGGCGAGCAGTCCTTC. Full variable domain (outside the CDR3, taken from reference TRBV2 and TRBJ2-1): EPEVTQTPSHQVTQMGQEVILRCVPISNHLYFYWYRQILGQKVEFLVSFYNNEISEKSEIFDDQFSVERPDGSNFTLKIRSTKLEDSAMYFCASSPERRGGEQSFGPGTRLTVL.

At least ten counts were recorded for this clonotype. The gene calls are TRBV2 and TRBJ1-2; no clear D. There are 14 residues in the CDR3. CDR1 SNHLY and CDR2 FYNNEI come from the germline V gene. The V end was cut by 3 bases, the J end by 1 base, with 9 bases between. The CDR3 coding sequence is TGTGCCAGCAGTGACGGCCGGAATAACTATGGCTACACCTTC. Its translation is CASSDGRNNYGYTF. The full variable domain, rest sourced from reference TRBV2 and TRBJ1-2, is EPEVTQTPSHQVTQMGQEVILRCVPISNHLYFYWYRQILGQKVEFLVSFYNNEISEKSEIFDDQFSVERPDGSNFTLKIRSTKLEDSAMYFCASSDGRNNYGYTFGSGTRLTVV.

This clonotype was counted ten times or more. CDR3 sequence: CASTPLGGGPKNIQYF. CDR3 nucleotide sequence: TGTGCCAGCACCCCACTTGGGGGAGGACCCAAAAACATTCAGTACTTC. The chain is built from TRBV7-9 and TRBJ2-4; D may be TRBD2 (6 bases). From germline, CDR1 is SEHNR and CDR2 FQNEAQ (reference sequence). This CDR3 has 16 residues. Trimming pared 7 bases from V and 2 bases from J, leaving 18 bases between.

This clonotype was detected ten times or more. The gene calls are TRBV28 and TRBJ2-3; 9 positions match TRBD2. The CDR3 loop spans 15 amino acids. The ends lost 5 bases at V and 2 bases at J; junction bases unmatched: 5. Germline assignment: CDR1 MDHEN and CDR2 SYDVKM. In DNA form, the CDR3 reads TGTGCCAGCAGTCATAGCGGGAGTTCCACAGATACGCAGTATTTT. The encoded protein is CASSHSGSSTDTQYF.

Comment on this clonotype: At one boundary the junction diverges from the germline segment, which might be a read error. The rearrangement links TRBV20-1 to TRBJ2-1; TRBD2 aligns across 11 bases. The CDR3 consists of 16 residues. Germline loops: CDR1 DFQATT, CDR2 SNEGSKA (reference sequence). The DNA of the CDR3 is TGCAGTGCTAGAGAGGCTAGCGGGAGGAATCACAATGAACAGTCCTTC. Translating gives CSAREASGRNHNEQSF.

This clonotype has a count of ten or more. The gene calls are TRBV7-2 and TRBJ2-7; the match to TRBD1 covers 8 bases. The CDR3 covers 14 residues. From germline, CDR1 is SGHTA and CDR2 FQGNSA. V gave up 5 bases and J gave up 2 bases; unmatched junction bases: 5. As DNA, the CDR3 is TGTGCCAGCAGCCCCGGGACAGGCACCTACGAGCAGTACTTC. This sequence encodes CASSPGTGTYEQYF.

This clonotype has a count of ten or more. This sequence joins TRBV12-3 or TRBV12-4 and TRBJ1-2, with a possible D match to TRBD1 (5 bases). Trimming cost V 5 bases and J 2 bases, with 15 bases left between them. The CDR3 is 15 amino acids. The CDR3 loop reads CASSIAGTANYGYTF. The CDR3 DNA follows: TGTGCCAGCAGTATCGCCGGGACGGCGAACTATGGCTACACCTTC.

This clonotype showed up many times. The chain recombines TRBV7-2 with TRBJ2-7; D ambiguous. The CDR3 consists of 14 residues. Germline CDR1 and CDR2: SGHTA and FQGNSA. With 1 base removed from V and 3 bases from J, the gap between germline ends came to 10 bases. Here the CDR3 DNA reads TGTGCCAGCAGCTTAGGTCCAGGAAACTACGAGCAGTACTTC. Its protein is CASSLGPGNYEQYF.

This clonotype was seen many times. J is TRBJ1-2 and V is TRBV29-1; 12 bases line up with TRBD1. Germline values: CDR1 SQVTM, CDR2 ANQGSEA. CDR3 size: 19 residues. V lost 0 bases and J lost 4; bases outside the gene matches: 15. The CDR3 nucleotides read TGCAGCGTTGAAGATAAAGGCCGGGACAGGGGGCGAATGTCCTATGGCTACACCTTC. Translation gives CSVEDKGRDRGRMSYGYTF.